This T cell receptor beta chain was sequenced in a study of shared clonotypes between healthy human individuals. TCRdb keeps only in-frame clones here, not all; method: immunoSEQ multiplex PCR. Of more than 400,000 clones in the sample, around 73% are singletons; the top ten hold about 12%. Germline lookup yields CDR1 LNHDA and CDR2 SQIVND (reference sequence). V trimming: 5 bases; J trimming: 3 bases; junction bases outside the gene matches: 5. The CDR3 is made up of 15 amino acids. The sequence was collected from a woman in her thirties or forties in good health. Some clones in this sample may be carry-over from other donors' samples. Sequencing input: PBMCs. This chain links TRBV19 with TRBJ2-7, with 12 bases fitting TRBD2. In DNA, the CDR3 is TGTGCCAGTAGTGAGACTAGCGGGAGATTCTACGAGCAGTACTTC. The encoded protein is CASSETSGRFYEQYF. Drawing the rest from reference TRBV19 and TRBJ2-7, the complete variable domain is DGGITQSPKYLFRKEGQNVTLSCEQNLNHDAMYWYRQDPGQGLRLIYYSQIVNDFQKGDIAEGYSVSREKKESFPLTVTSAQKNPTAFYLCASSETSGRFYEQYFGPGTRLTVT.